Detailed here is one T cell receptor (beta chain). Its specificity is not known. Germline V gene sequence: CDR1 MGHDK, CDR2 SYGVNS. There are 15 residues in the CDR3. The V and J ends lost 1 base and 7 bases respectively, with 13 bases between them. Sequencing used immunoSEQ multiplex PCR; TCRdb keeps in-frame clones, though not all of them. The sample shows about 73,000 clones, around 90% of them seen only once. The data are from a study of OX40 agonist ivuxolimab in advanced cancers. Study as a whole: Enrollees could have had prior anti-PD-1, anti-PD-L1 or anti-CTLA-4 therapy, which more than 30% had received.

Whole-study findings and limits: The 0.1-3.0 mg/kg partial responders had among the lowest clonal expansion. Averaging showed that CD8+ T cells had more expanded clones than CD4+ did.

The sample consisted of CD4+ or CD8+ T cells sorted from blood, taken in a trial of the OX40 agonist ivuxolimab. The TCR comes from an adult with an advanced solid tumor such as melanoma, head and neck, liver or kidney cancer. The V and J genes are TRBV25-1 and TRBJ2-2; possibly TRBD2 for D (6 bases). Here the CDR3 reads CASSEWGGLVGELFF. Here the CDR3 DNA reads TGTGCCAGCAGTGAATGGGGAGGTTTGGTCGGGGAGCTGTTTTTT.